The 9 T cell receptor beta chains presented below share a single source sample, sequenced in a study of post-analysis software for immune sequencing data. Points from the study as a whole: Patients carried five TRBV segments more frequently than controls did, and TRBV5-6, TRBV5-1 and TRBV20-1 were among them.

These receptors have no known antigen. Unique molecular identifiers had been added to the TCR beta cDNA libraries. In TCRdb, the PCR reads were re-called with MiXCR into one record per CDR3 protein. The data show some 700,000 distinct CDR3 sequences, approximately 59% seen once. The sequencing input was blood. These receptors were collected from a girl aged 2-10 years with multiple sclerosis.

The chain is built from TRBV9 and TRBJ2-1; D not resolved. V was trimmed by 0 bases and J by 0 bases, leaving 7 bases between them. This CDR3 is 15 amino acids long. Germline lookup yields CDR1 SGDLS and CDR2 YYNGEE. Here the CDR3 reads CASSVAQSSYNEQFF. The DNA of the CDR3 is TGTGCCAGCAGCGTAGCGCAAAGCTCCTACAATGAGCAGTTCTTC.

The chain couples TRBV15 to TRBJ2-1; D might be TRBD2 (5 bases). The V gene lost 1 base and the J gene lost 3 bases, with 19 bases spanning the gap. The germline CDR1 and CDR2 sequences are LNHNV and YYDKDF (reference sequence). CDR3 length: 18 residues. CDR3 region: CATSRVLQLEGLYNEQFF. CDR3 sequence (DNA): TGTGCCACCAGCAGAGTTCTACAACTAGAGGGTCTCTACAATGAGCAGTTCTTC.

V gene TRBV7-2 combines with J gene TRBJ1-4, with unresolved D. CDR3 length: 14 residues. V lost 5 bases, J lost 6 bases, and 13 bases lay in between. The germline gives CDR1 SGHTA, CDR2 FQGNSA. CDR3 amino acids: CASSDDALYEKLFF. Written as DNA, the CDR3 is TGTGCCAGCAGCGACGACGCCTTATATGAAAAACTGTTTTTT.

This clonotype was counted a few times. The chain is built from TRBV10-3 and TRBJ2-1; D possibly matches TRBD1 or TRBD2 (5 bases each). Germline CDR1 ENHRY, CDR2 SYGVKD. Trimming removed 4 bases from V and 2 bases from J, with 12 bases in between. This CDR3 comprises 15 residues. Written as DNA, the CDR3 is TGTGCCATCAGTGGCCGGGACGCCGCCTACAATGAGCAGTTCTTC. This codes for CAISGRDAAYNEQFF.

The table lists this clonotype with a few counts. This chain connects TRBV29-1 to TRBJ2-1; D possibly corresponds to TRBD2 (7 bases). The CDR3 length is 15 residues. V dropped 4 bases and J dropped 2 bases, with 15 bases sitting between them. CDR1 and CDR2 from the germline V gene are SQVTM and ANQGSEA. CDR3 DNA sequence: TGCAGCGTTGTCGGGGGGCGCCTGACCTACAATGAGCAGTTCTTC. It codes for CSVVGGRLTYNEQFF.

The chain recombines TRBV20-1 with TRBJ2-1, with TRBD2 matching over 10 bases. Looked up from germline, CDR1 is DFQATT and CDR2 is SNEGSKA (reference sequence). The J segment lost 6 bases and the V segment lost 5 bases, leaving 7 bases of the junction unmatched. The CDR3 runs to 14 residues. CDR3 DNA: TGCAGTGCTGTTCTAGCGGGAGATCCCAATGAGCAGTTCTTC. It is translated as CSAVLAGDPNEQFF.

The V gene is TRBV7-9, the J gene TRBJ2-3; D is unclear. The CDR3 totals 15 residues. Germline CDR1 is SEHNR and CDR2 is FQNEAQ (reference sequence). The ends were cut back, 4 bases at V and 2 bases at J, with 13 bases in the middle. CDR3 sequence reads: CASSSLIQNTDTQYF. The CDR3 DNA sequence: TGTGCCAGCAGCTCCTTAATACAGAACACAGATACGCAGTATTTT.

The CDR3 protein is CASSLISGSSDTQYF. In nucleotides, the CDR3 is TGCGCCAGCAGCTTGATTAGCGGTAGCTCAGATACGCAGTATTTT. The chain joins TRBV5-1 to TRBJ2-3, with D possibly matching TRBD2 (6 bases). The CDR3 totals 15 residues. In germline, CDR1 is SGHRS, CDR2 YFSETQ. With 1 base removed from V and 4 bases from J, the gap between germline ends came to 13 bases. The variable domain in full, with the rest retrieved from reference TRBV5-1 and TRBJ2-3, is KAGVTQTPRYLIKTRGQQVTLSCSPISGHRSVSWYQQTPGQGLQFLFEYFSETQRNKGNFPGRFSGRQFSNSRSEMNVSTLELGDSALYLCASSLISGSSDTQYFGPGTRLTVL.

This chain uses TRBV11-2 with TRBJ2-1; D is possibly TRBD2 (6 bases). Germline CDR1 and CDR2: SGHAT and FQNNGV. CDR3 length: 17 residues. V shed 1 base and J shed 0 bases, with 13 bases lying between them. CDR3 residues: CASSLGRGRYSYNEQFF. CDR3 coding DNA: TGTGCCAGCAGCTTAGGACGGGGGAGATACTCCTACAATGAGCAGTTCTTC.